Listed below are T cell receptor beta chains from one sample, sequenced in a study of blood T cell repertoires in COVID-19. Data came from immunoSEQ multiplex PCR; TCRdb stores just in-frame clones and leaves some out. The sample includes almost 400,000 clones, around nine tenths of them seen just once. What was sequenced was PBMCs or T cells enriched from blood (not recorded which). The origin of the receptors is a woman in her twenties or thirties who had recovered from COVID-19. Both conserved end residues are part of each CDR3. D genes are given only for firm matches. Rows give clone size only sometimes, using once, few, many, or a class for an expanded clone.

V gene: TRBV25-1
D gene: .
clone size: .
J gene: TRBJ2-5
CDR3 protein: CASSELRGAGPIQETQYF
CDR3 DNA: TGTGCCAGCAGTGAACTCCGTGGGGCAGGTCCAATCCAAGAGACCCAGTACTTC

V gene: TRBV7-9
D gene: .
clone size: .
J gene: TRBJ1-1
CDR3 protein: CASSLVRGNTEAFF
CDR3 DNA: TGTGCCAGCAGCTTGGTACGCGGGAACACTGAAGCTTTCTTT

V gene: TRBV30
D gene: TRBD1
clone size: once
J gene: TRBJ2-3
CDR3 protein: CACPRGRRKYF
CDR3 DNA: TGTGCCTGCCCCAGGGGGAGACGAAAGTATTTT

V gene: TRBV19
D gene: .
clone size: .
J gene: TRBJ1-5
CDR3 protein: CASSMTGLPPHQPQHF
CDR3 DNA: TGTGCCAGTAGTATGACCGGACTTCCTCCCCATCAGCCCCAGCATTTT

V gene: TRBV19
D gene: .
clone size: .
J gene: TRBJ2-1
CDR3 protein: CASSIDGGTEYNEQFF
CDR3 DNA: TGTGCCAGTAGTATAGACGGAGGGACGGAATACAATGAGCAGTTCTTC

V gene: TRBV6-5
D gene: TRBD1
clone size: .
J gene: TRBJ1-6
CDR3 protein: CASRTQGANSPLHF
CDR3 DNA: TGTGCCAGCAGGACACAGGGGGCCAATTCACCCCTCCACTTT

V gene: TRBV7-9
D gene: TRBD1
clone size: .
J gene: TRBJ1-4
CDR3 protein: CASSSDYRGFNEKLFF
CDR3 DNA: TGTGCCAGCAGCTCCGATTACAGGGGGTTTAATGAAAAACTGTTTTTT

V gene: TRBV20-1
D gene: .
clone size: once
J gene: TRBJ1-2
CDR3 protein: CSAYYYGYTF
CDR3 DNA: TGCAGTGCTTATTATTATGGCTACACCTTC

V gene: TRBV28
D gene: TRBD2
clone size: .
J gene: TRBJ2-1
CDR3 protein: CASTFIPLAGNNEQFF
CDR3 DNA: TGTGCCAGCACATTTATTCCCCTAGCGGGGAACAATGAGCAGTTCTTC

V gene: TRBV11-1
D gene: .
clone size: .
J gene: TRBJ2-5
CDR3 protein: CASSQDRQGNQETQYF
CDR3 DNA: TGTGCCAGCAGCCAAGATAGGCAGGGTAACCAAGAGACCCAGTACTTC

V gene: TRBV21-1
D gene: .
clone size: .
J gene: TRBJ2-2
CDR3 protein: CASNLRVGQGAPWSNTGELFF
CDR3 DNA: .

V gene: TRBV7-2
D gene: TRBD1
clone size: once
J gene: TRBJ2-7
CDR3 protein: CASSYKTGGSYEQYF
CDR3 DNA: TGTGCCAGCAGTTATAAGACAGGGGGCTCCTACGAGCAGTACTTC

V gene: TRBV10-3
D gene: .
clone size: .
J gene: TRBJ1-2
CDR3 protein: CATAQGRPPANYGYTF
CDR3 DNA: TGTGCCACCGCACAGGGACGGCCGCCCGCTAACTATGGCTACACCTTC

V gene: TRBV9
D gene: .
clone size: .
J gene: TRBJ2-5
CDR3 protein: CASSVAGVETQYF
CDR3 DNA: TGTGCCAGCAGCGTAGCGGGAGTAGAGACCCAGTACTTC

V gene: TRBV2
D gene: .
clone size: .
J gene: TRBJ1-1
CDR3 protein: CASKRGTSNTEAFF
CDR3 DNA: TGTGCCAGCAAAAGAGGGACTTCTAACACTGAAGCTTTCTTT

V gene: TRBV6-1
D gene: .
clone size: .
J gene: TRBJ2-7
CDR3 protein: CASSEGVRQVFNYEQYF
CDR3 DNA: TGTGCCAGCAGTGAAGGTGTACGCCAGGTCTTTAACTACGAGCAGTACTTC

V gene: TRBV7-9
D gene: .
clone size: .
J gene: TRBJ2-1
CDR3 protein: CASSPGLTGSYNEQFF
CDR3 DNA: TGTGCCAGCAGCCCCGGACTAACGGGCTCCTACAATGAGCAGTTCTTC

V gene: TRBV15
D gene: .
clone size: .
J gene: TRBJ2-7
CDR3 protein: CATSTYTHLEDFGSYEQYF
CDR3 DNA: TGTGCCACCAGCACCTACACACACCTTGAGGATTTTGGCTCCTACGAGCAGTACTTC

V gene: TRBV24-1
D gene: .
clone size: .
J gene: TRBJ2-1
CDR3 protein: CATSDASTEGYNEQFF
CDR3 DNA: TGTGCCACCAGTGATGCGTCCACGGAGGGTTACAATGAGCAGTTCTTC

V gene: TRBV5-1
D gene: TRBD1
clone size: .
J gene: TRBJ2-7
CDR3 protein: CASSLEGQSSYEQYF
CDR3 DNA: TGCGCCAGCAGCTTGGAGGGACAGAGCTCCTACGAGCAGTACTTC

V gene: TRBV18
D gene: TRBD1
clone size: few
J gene: TRBJ1-6
CDR3 protein: CASSPPGQGLRNSPLHF
CDR3 DNA: TGTGCCAGCTCACCACCGGGACAGGGGTTAAGGAATTCACCCCTCCACTTT

V gene: TRBV2
D gene: TRBD1
clone size: .
J gene: TRBJ1-3
CDR3 protein: CASRGGQGHYSGNTIYF
CDR3 DNA: TGTGCCAGCAGGGGGGGACAGGGCCATTACTCTGGAAACACCATATATTTT

V gene: TRBV3-1/TRBV3-2
D gene: .
clone size: .
J gene: TRBJ1-3
CDR3 protein: CASSQGWRSSGNTIYF
CDR3 DNA: TGTGCCAGCAGCCAAGGCTGGCGGTCCTCTGGAAACACCATATATTTT